The sequence of this T cell receptor (beta chain) was determined in a study of cytomegalovirus exposure and HLA in healthy donors. Turning to the study itself: A subsequent analysis reported that the roughly 120 validation repertoires were produced on the same platform that had also been used for the 666 first-cohort repertoires. Study-level findings and limits: Later, an analysis found that TCR clusters from the first cohort tended to co-occur in the 120 or so validation repertoires.

Germline loops: CDR1 SGHTA, CDR2 FQGNSA. CDR3 size: 15 residues. Trimming left V 3 bases short and J 0 bases short, with 12 bases between. Sequencing was performed with immunoSEQ multiplex PCR; in TCRdb, only in-frame clones are kept and a portion is missing. This sample yields 200,000 to 250,000 clones, of which around nine tenths are seen a single time; 2.6% belongs to the top ten. The donors were members of the 120-subject validation cohort (separate from the approximately 670-subject first cohort). Only one count was recorded for this clone. Its target is unknown. This rearrangement joins TRBV7-2 to TRBJ2-7; no clear D. The receptor comes from a man aged 18-30 years in good health and CMV-seronegative. The specimen was PBMCs. The CDR3 sequence is CASSLNSLSSYEQYF. CDR3 DNA: TGTGCCAGCAGCTTGAACAGCCTTAGCTCCTACGAGCAGTACTTC.